The 30 T cell receptor beta chains below come from one sample, sequenced in a study of T cells after yellow fever vaccination. TCRdb fed the 5' RACE reads into MiXCR, producing one record per CDR3 protein. The sample yields about 350,000 distinct CDR3 sequences, roughly 8% seen once. Sequencing was performed on PBMCs, taken about 41 days after the first yellow fever vaccination. The receptor set was obtained from a man aged 18 to 29 who received the YFV17D yellow fever vaccine.

This clonotype was recorded a few times. The V and J genes are TRBV12-5 and TRBJ1-2; unclear D gene. Trimming removed 5 bases from V and 4 bases from J, with 14 bases in between. This CDR3 has 14 residues. Germline CDR1 is LGHNT and CDR2 is FRNRAP. The chain's CDR3 is CASGPPEGFYGYTF. CDR3 sequence (DNA): TGTGCTAGTGGTCCCCCCGAAGGGTTCTATGGCTACACCTTC. The full variable domain, its missing parts supplied by reference TRBV12-5 and TRBJ1-2, is DARVTQTPRHKVTEMGQEVTMRCQPILGHNTVFWYRQTMMQGLELLAYFRNRAPLDDSGMPKDRFSAEMPDATLATLKIQPSEPRDSAVYFCASGPPEGFYGYTFGSGTRLTVV.

This chain joins TRBV20-1 and TRBJ2-5; 8 bases fit TRBD1. Germline V gene sequence: CDR1 DFQATT, CDR2 SNEGSKA (reference sequence). J lost 5 bases, V lost 6 bases, and 8 bases had no gene match. The CDR3 consists of 13 residues. CDR3: CSAPRGQEETQYF. As DNA, the CDR3 is TGCAGTGCCCCCAGGGGACAGGAGGAGACCCAGTACTTC.

This clonotype has only a few counts. The gene calls are TRBV5-1 and TRBJ2-5; no definite D call. Trimming pared 4 bases from V and 0 bases from J, leaving 4 bases between. The length of the CDR3 is 12 residues. In germline, CDR1 is SGHRS, CDR2 YFSETQ. The DNA for the CDR3 is TGCGCCAGCAGCGTGTACCAAGAGACCCAGTACTTC. Amino acids: CASSVYQETQYF.

This clonotype was observed a handful of times. The chain recombines TRBV5-1 with TRBJ2-2; unclear D gene. The CDR3 covers 16 residues. Germline assignment: CDR1 SGHRS and CDR2 YFSETQ. The V end was cut by 0 bases, the J end by 6 bases, with 15 bases between. The CDR3 is CASSLAREVGAGELFF. In nucleotides, the CDR3 is TGCGCCAGCAGCTTGGCCCGTGAGGTTGGGGCCGGGGAGCTGTTTTTT.

This clonotype was recorded a few times. The rearrangement links TRBV27 to TRBJ2-1; either TRBD1 or TRBD2 may fit D (6 bases each). CDR1 MNHEY and CDR2 SMNVEV come from the germline V gene (reference sequence). The germline V and J ends were trimmed by 8 bases and 6 bases, with 14 bases remaining between them. This CDR3 contains 13 residues. CDR3 region: CASGGRGANEQFF. The DNA for the CDR3 is TGTGCCAGCGGGGGGCGAGGGGCCAATGAGCAGTTCTTC.

The chain links TRBV11-2 to TRBJ1-2; D gene uncertain. The V gene lost 1 base and the J gene lost 14 bases, with 14 bases spanning the gap. The CDR3 consists of 12 residues. Germline CDR1 is SGHAT and CDR2 is FQNNGV. The CDR3 coding sequence is TGTGCCAGCAGCTTAGTCCCGGGTGCCTGGACCTTC. This gives the protein CASSLVPGAWTF.

This clonotype was detected only a few times. V usage is TRBV20-1 and J usage is TRBJ2-5, with D unclear. The CDR3 contains 13 residues. V was shortened by 3 bases and J by 5 bases, with 13 bases between the two germline ends. The germline V gene encodes CDR1 DFQATT and CDR2 SNEGSKA (reference sequence). Here the CDR3 DNA reads TGCAGTGCTAGCCGACTGACCGAGGAGACCCAGTACTTC. This sequence encodes CSASRLTEETQYF.

The chain joins TRBV18 to TRBJ2-5, with 8 positions matching TRBD1. CDR1 KGHSH and CDR2 LQKENI come from the germline V gene. The V and J ends lost 3 bases and 2 bases, in that order; junction bases with no gene match: 5. The CDR3 loop spans 15 amino acids. CDR3 DNA sequence: TGTGCCAGCTCACCCCCGGACAGGGATCAAGAGACCCAGTACTTC. Translated: CASSPPDRDQETQYF.

The sample holds a few counts of this clonotype. The rearrangement links TRBV7-2 to TRBJ1-2; D not resolved. The V end was cut by 0 bases, the J end by 1 base, with 9 bases between. The CDR3 spans 15 residues. The germline V gene encodes CDR1 SGHTA and CDR2 FQGNSA. CDR3 protein: CASSLATANNYGYTF. Written as DNA, the CDR3 is TGTGCCAGCAGCTTAGCCACAGCAAATAACTATGGCTACACCTTC.

The gene calls are TRBV10-3 and TRBJ1-2; maybe TRBD1 (6 bases). This CDR3 spans 13 amino acids. V was pared by 6 bases and J by 8 bases, with 16 bases between. Germline V gene data show CDR1 as ENHRY and CDR2 as SYGVKD. CDR3 amino acids: CAIRGGQAWGYTF. The CDR3 DNA reads TGTGCCATCAGAGGGGGGCAAGCATGGGGCTACACCTTC.

This clonotype appeared a few times. The DNA for the CDR3 is TGCGCCAGCAGCAACAGGACAGGAGGGCCAGAGGAGCTGTTTTTT. It yields the protein CASSNRTGGPEELFF. The chain employs TRBV5-1 and TRBJ2-2, with D maybe TRBD1 (7 bases). Germline V CDR1 and CDR2: SGHRS, YFSETQ. The CDR3 totals 15 residues. V lost 4 bases and J lost 10, with 20 bases in between.

V and J are TRBV12-3 or TRBV12-4 and TRBJ1-5; D is ambiguous. V lost 2 bases and J lost 3, with 8 bases in between. The CDR3 length is 14 residues. CDR3 amino acids: CASSLRRYNQPQHF. CDR3 bases: TGTGCCAGCAGTTTACGCAGGTACAATCAGCCCCAGCATTTT.

This clonotype was observed many times. V usage is TRBV2 and J usage is TRBJ1-2; D call uncertain. The CDR3 runs 11 residues. V was trimmed by 7 bases and J by 3 bases, leaving 6 bases between them. Per the germline V gene, CDR1 is SNHLY and CDR2 is FYNNEI. The CDR3 protein is CASTLYYGYTF. CDR3 DNA sequence: TGTGCCAGCACCCTGTACTATGGCTACACCTTC. Filled out from reference TRBV2 and TRBJ1-2, the complete variable domain reads EPEVTQTPSHQVTQMGQEVILRCVPISNHLYFYWYRQILGQKVEFLVSFYNNEISEKSEIFDDQFSVERPDGSNFTLKIRSTKLEDSAMYFCASTLYYGYTFGSGTRLTVV.

The V call is TRBV2, the J call TRBJ2-3; 11 bases are a match to TRBD2. In germline, CDR1 is SNHLY, CDR2 FYNNEI. The CDR3 is 13 amino acids. J gave up 7 bases and V 7 bases, and 4 bases lay outside the gene matches. CDR3 coding DNA: TGTGCCAGCATTACTAGCGGGGGCTATACGCAGTATTTT. Translating it yields CASITSGGYTQYF.

The chain links TRBV4-1 to TRBJ2-1; 9 bases map to TRBD2. J lost 5 bases, V lost 4 bases, and 3 bases had no gene match. Germline lookup yields CDR1 MGHRA and CDR2 YSYEKL. This CDR3 has 14 amino acids. The CDR3 region is CASSPTSGDNEQFF. The CDR3 nucleotides read TGCGCCAGCAGCCCGACTAGCGGAGACAATGAGCAGTTCTTC.

The chain combines TRBV14 with TRBJ1-2; D not certain. V lost 1 base, J lost 0 bases, and 15 bases lay in between. The CDR3 runs 17 residues. Germline assignment: CDR1 SGHDN and CDR2 FVKESK. CDR3 sequence reads: CASSQGEGRRANYGYTF. DNA for the CDR3: TGTGCCAGCAGCCAAGGCGAAGGGCGGAGGGCTAACTATGGCTACACCTTC.

This clonotype was seen many times. V is TRBV9 and J is TRBJ2-1, with D possibly being TRBD1 (5 bases). This CDR3 contains 17 residues. V lost 6 bases to trimming and J lost 0 bases, with 19 bases between them. Per germline, CDR1 SGDLS and CDR2 YYNGEE. The CDR3 nucleotides are TGTGCCAGCACCGATAGTGGGGCGAAAAGCTCCTACAATGAGCAGTTCTTC. Protein: CASTDSGAKSSYNEQFF.

This clonotype was detected a few times. V and J are TRBV12-3 or TRBV12-4 and TRBJ2-5; D perhaps matches TRBD1 (6 bases). The CDR3 consists of 14 residues. V was shortened by 5 bases and J by 5 bases, with 15 bases between the two germline ends. The CDR3 region is CASSLRTAAETQYF. DNA for the CDR3: TGTGCCAGCAGTCTCCGGACAGCCGCGGAGACCCAGTACTTC.

This clonotype showed up just a few times. The chain uses TRBV5-1 and TRBJ1-4; D is undetermined. This CDR3 spans 14 amino acids. CDR1 and CDR2 (germline): SGHRS, YFSETQ. Trimming cost V 3 bases and J 6 bases, with 12 bases left between them. CDR3 in amino acids: CASSSQAGDEKLFF. The CDR3 nucleotides are TGCGCCAGCAGCTCTCAGGCTGGGGATGAAAAACTGTTTTTT.

This clonotype was counted at least ten times. This chain uses TRBV6-5 with TRBJ2-3, with D perhaps given as TRBD1 or TRBD2 (6 bases each). This CDR3 is 15 amino acids long. V lost 8 bases and J 1 base, leaving 16 bases between the germline ends. CDR1 MNHEY and CDR2 SVGAGI come from the germline V gene. CDR3 region: CASSLGGSGTDTQYF. As DNA, the CDR3 is TGTGCCAGCTCTTTAGGGGGGAGTGGCACAGATACGCAGTATTTT.

The table lists this clonotype with a few counts. The chain recombines TRBV7-8 with TRBJ2-7; TRBD2 aligns across 9 bases. The CDR3 length is 15 residues. The V gene's germline CDR1 is SGHVS and CDR2 FQNEAQ. Trimming removed 1 base from V and 4 bases from J; junction bases left unmatched: 5. The CDR3 DNA sequence: TGTGCCAGCAGCTTAGACGCGGGGGGGTTTTACGAGCAGTACTTC. This codes for CASSLDAGGFYEQYF.

The gene calls are TRBV5-4 and TRBJ2-3; perhaps D is TRBD1 or TRBD2 (5 bases each). CDR1 is SGHNT and CDR2 is YYREEE in the germline V gene (reference sequence). This CDR3 is built from 16 residues. Trimming shortened V by 4 bases and J by 4 bases, and 19 bases separated the two germline ends. DNA for the CDR3: TGTGCCAGCAGCATCTGGGACCAGAGAGTACCAGATACGCAGTATTTT. Translated: CASSIWDQRVPDTQYF.

The chain carries TRBV5-1 and TRBJ2-3, with 9 bases identical to TRBD2. V dropped 4 bases and J dropped 5; count of bases not matched to a gene: 14. The CDR3 covers 17 residues. Germline-derived CDR1 and CDR2 are SGHRS and YFSETQ. CDR3 nucleotide sequence: TGCGCCAGCAGCCACCAAGGTGCGGGGGGGCCCGAAGATACGCAGTATTTT. Protein: CASSHQGAGGPEDTQYF.

This clonotype was observed a few times. The chain links TRBV28 to TRBJ1-1; D unclear. The ends were cut back, 10 bases at V and 1 base at J, with 13 bases in the middle. This CDR3 has 13 residues. Germline CDR1 and CDR2: MDHEN and SYDVKM. In nucleotides, the CDR3 is TGTGCCACCGAGCTTTTCGGGAACACTGAAGCTTTCTTT. It yields the protein CATELFGNTEAFF. Full variable domain (remainder filled in from reference TRBV28 and TRBJ1-1): DVKVTQSSRYLVKRTGEKVFLECVQDMDHENMFWYRQDPGLGLRLIYFSYDVKMKEKGDIPEGYSVSREKKERFSLILESASTNQTSMYLCATELFGNTEAFFGQGTRLTVV.

The gene calls are TRBV30 and TRBJ2-3; D remains unclear. The length of the CDR3 is 13 residues. The germline gives CDR1 GTSNPN, CDR2 SVGIG (reference sequence). V shed 3 bases and J shed 1 base, with 8 bases lying between them. The CDR3 sequence is CAWSPSRTDTQYF. The CDR3, as DNA: TGTGCCTGGAGCCCTTCCCGCACAGATACGCAGTATTTT.

This chain uses TRBV18 with TRBJ2-7; 7 nucleotides agree with TRBD1. Germline CDR1 is KGHSH and CDR2 is LQKENI. Trimming at V came to 3 bases and at J to 2 bases, leaving 4 bases not matched to a gene. The CDR3 has 14 amino acids. This chain's CDR3 is CASSPRDSPYEQYV. CDR3 coding DNA: TGTGCCAGCTCACCTCGGGACAGTCCCTACGAGCAGTACGTC.

J is TRBJ2-5 and V is TRBV5-4; no clear D. Trimming cost V 1 base and J 3 bases, with 10 bases left between them. The germline CDR1 and CDR2 sequences are SGHNT and YYREEE (reference sequence). The CDR3 has 14 residues. The CDR3 spells CASSLSGPEETQYF. DNA for the CDR3: TGTGCCAGCAGCTTGTCCGGGCCTGAAGAGACCCAGTACTTC.

In regard to this clonotype: A clone one base away is much larger, so this may be a read error. This rearrangement joins TRBV3-1 to TRBJ1-2, with TRBD1 matching over 8 bases. The CDR3 has 15 residues. Germline V gene lookup returns CDR1 LGHDT and CDR2 YNNKEL (reference sequence). V lost 8 bases to trimming and J lost 5 bases; unmatched junction nucleotides: 13. CDR3 residues: CASCRRGTGAYGYTF. CDR3 DNA sequence: TGTGCCAGCTGCCGAAGAGGGACAGGCGCTTATGGCTACACCTTC. Based on the CDR3 plus reference TRBV3-1 and TRBJ1-2, the full variable domain is DTAVSQTPKYLVTQMGNDKSIKCEQNLGHDTMYWYKQDSKKFLKIMFSYNNKELIINETVPNRFSPKSPDKAHLNLHINSLELGDSAVYFCASCRRGTGAYGYTFGSGTRLTVV.

This clonotype has just a few counts. V usage is TRBV12-3 or TRBV12-4 and J usage is TRBJ2-7, with TRBD1 identical over 9 bases. V was pared by 6 bases and J by 6 bases, with 6 bases of the junction left unmatched. The CDR3 consists of 13 residues. The CDR3 region is CASSLDRGREQYV. DNA for the CDR3: TGTGCCAGCAGCCTGGACAGGGGCCGCGAGCAGTACGTC.

This clonotype was picked up a small number of times. The rearrangement links TRBV12-3 or TRBV12-4 to TRBJ1-5; D is undetermined. The CDR3 length is 18 residues. V gave up 3 bases and J gave up 0 bases, with 18 bases separating them. The CDR3 sequence is CASSFLGGSRNSNQPQHF. Here the CDR3 DNA reads TGTGCCAGCAGTTTTTTAGGTGGGTCACGTAATAGCAATCAGCCCCAGCATTTT.